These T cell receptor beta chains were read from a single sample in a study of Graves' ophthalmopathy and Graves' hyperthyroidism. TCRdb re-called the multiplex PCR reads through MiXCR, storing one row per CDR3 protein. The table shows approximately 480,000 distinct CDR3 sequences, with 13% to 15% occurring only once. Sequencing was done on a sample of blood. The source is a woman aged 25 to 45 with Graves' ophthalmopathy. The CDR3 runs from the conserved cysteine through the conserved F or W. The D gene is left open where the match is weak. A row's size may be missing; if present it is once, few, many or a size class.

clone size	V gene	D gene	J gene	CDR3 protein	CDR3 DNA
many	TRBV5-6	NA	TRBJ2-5	CASTPSRLRWQGTQYF	TGTGCCAGCACCCCGTCCCGCCTGAGGTGGCAAGGGACCCAGTACTTC
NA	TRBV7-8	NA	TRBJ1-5	CASSSRGALGQPQHF	TGTGCCAGCAGCTCAAGGGGGGCCCTTGGTCAGCCCCAGCATTTT
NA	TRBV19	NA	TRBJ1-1	CASSIVRDTEAFF	TGTGCCAGTAGTATAGTAAGGGACACTGAAGCTTTCTTT
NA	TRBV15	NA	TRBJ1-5	CATRRGNQPQHF	TGTGCCACCCGGCGAGGCAATCAGCCCCAGCATTTT
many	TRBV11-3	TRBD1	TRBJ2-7	CASSVDRVLYEQYF	TGTGCCAGCAGCGTGGACAGGGTACTCTACGAGCAGTACTTC
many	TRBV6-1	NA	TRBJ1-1	CASSEMVGAQMNTEAFF	TGTGCCAGCAGTGAGATGGTGGGGGCGCAGATGAACACTGAAGCTTTCTTT
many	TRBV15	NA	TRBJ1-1	CATSRDLAENTEAFF	TGTGCCACCAGCAGAGATCTGGCAGAGAACACTGAAGCTTTCTTT
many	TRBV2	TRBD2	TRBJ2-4	CASSDPSGSSIQYF	TGTGCCAGCAGTGATCCTAGCGGGTCGAGCATTCAGTACTTC
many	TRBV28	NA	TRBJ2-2	CASSLWRDANTGELFF	TGTGCCAGCAGTTTATGGCGGGACGCGAACACCGGGGAGCTGTTTTTT
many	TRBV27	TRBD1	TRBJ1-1	CASSLRWGTGRTEAFF	TGTGCCAGCAGTCTCCGATGGGGGACAGGGAGGACTGAAGCTTTCTTT
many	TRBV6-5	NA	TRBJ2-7	CASSYLTGQGGQYF	TGTGCCAGCAGTTACTTGACTGGCCAGGGAGGGCAGTACTTC
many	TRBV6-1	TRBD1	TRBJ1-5	CASRATGNGNQPQHF	TGTGCCAGCAGGGCGACAGGGAATGGGAATCAGCCCCAGCATTTT
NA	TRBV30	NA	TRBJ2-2	CAGPRDPSNTGELFF	TGTGCCGGCCCCCGGGATCCATCGAACACCGGGGAGCTGTTTTTT
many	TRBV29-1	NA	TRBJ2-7	CSVARQNSYEQYF	TGCAGCGTTGCGCGGCAAAATTCCTACGAGCAGTACTTC
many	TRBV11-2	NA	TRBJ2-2	CASPSGLHANTGELFF	TGTGCCAGCCCATCCGGTCTACACGCGAACACCGGGGAGCTGTTTTTT
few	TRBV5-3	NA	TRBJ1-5	CARGNATINRGHNSNQPQHF	TGTGCCAGAGGGAACGCTACTATTAATCGGGGGCACAATAGCAATCAGCCCCAGCATTTT
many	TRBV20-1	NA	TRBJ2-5	CSPMRRVETQYF	TGCAGCCCCATGAGGAGAGTCGAGACCCAGTACTTC
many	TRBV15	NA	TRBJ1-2	CATRRRGVGYTF	TGTGCCACCAGAAGGAGGGGAGTCGGCTACACCTTC
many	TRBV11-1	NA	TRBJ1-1	CASSTEGWHQNTEAFF	TGTGCCAGCAGCACGGAGGGGTGGCACCAGAACACTGAAGCTTTCTTT
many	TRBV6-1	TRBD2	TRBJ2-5	CASSERRLARETQYF	TGTGCCAGCAGTGAGCGCCGACTAGCGCGGGAGACCCAGTACTTC
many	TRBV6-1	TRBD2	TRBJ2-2	CASKRLASGELFF	TGTGCCAGCAAAAGACTAGCGAGCGGGGAGCTGTTTTTT
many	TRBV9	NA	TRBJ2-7	CASSVSPGAGTYEQYF	TGTGCCAGCAGCGTATCCCCAGGGGCCGGAACCTACGAGCAGTACTTC